This T cell receptor beta chain emerged from a study of cytomegalovirus exposure and HLA in healthy donors. About the research overall: From 150 million to 200 million T cells, an earlier analysis saw 100 million to 140 million unique TCR beta sequences.

This clone showed up just once. The antigen remains undetermined. The PCR made use of 60 Vbeta and 13 Jbeta primers. Profiled with immunoSEQ multiplex PCR; TCRdb holds only in-frame clones, not every one. The sample shows fewer than 200,000 clones, about 80% of them seen only once. Study-wide results and limits: Later work showed greater clonal expansion in HLA-associated TCR beta chains than in equally common others. Reports described diagnosis of cytomegalovirus status by the classifier as highly specific and sensitive.

V was cut by 6 bases and J by 8 bases, with 16 bases left in between. The CDR3 is 14 residues long. Germline V lookup: CDR1 MDHEN, CDR2 SYDVKM. Input material: PBMCs. The sequence was collected from a woman aged 30 to 39 in good health and CMV-seronegative. V and J are TRBV28 and TRBJ1-4, with a weak D call TRBD1 (5 bases). CDR3 bases: TGTGCCAGCAGGCTGACAGTTGTTCGGGAAAAACTGTTTTTT. Its protein is CASRLTVVREKLFF.